This T cell receptor beta chain originates from a study of cytomegalovirus exposure and HLA in healthy donors. Findings of the study overall: It has been reported that TCR beta sequences accurately predicted the HLA-A and HLA-B alleles of most subjects. Among TCR beta chains, those listed as cytomegalovirus-associated numbered around 160.

Trimming took 9 bases from V and 1 from J, leaving 12 bases between them. This CDR3 spans 13 amino acids. Germline V CDR1 and CDR2: MNHNS, SASEGT. Primers for the PCR totalled 60 Vbeta and 13 Jbeta. Profiling relied on immunoSEQ multiplex PCR, and the TCRdb table lists in-frame clones only, not all of them. The sample holds 85,000 to 100,000 clones, roughly 82% seen once. Notes on this clone: Its antigen is unidentified.

Sequencing input: PBMCs. The receptor was derived from a human donor in good health. This sequence joins TRBV6-1 and TRBJ1-1; D remains unclear. CDR3 nucleotide sequence: TGTGCCAGTTCGATTACAACGAACACTGAAGCTTTCTTT. It yields the protein CASSITTNTEAFF.